The 7 T cell receptor beta chains listed next were all sequenced from one sample in a study of T cells in Graves' hyperthyroidism and ophthalmopathy. RNA transcripts gave rise to amplified TCR beta CDR3 regions. Initially, a first-round RT-PCR of the TCR CDR3 employed the HTBI primer set. TCRdb itself ran the multiplex PCR reads through MiXCR, one entry per CDR3 protein. The sample yields hundreds of thousands of distinct CDR3 sequences, 15% to 19% seen once. The source material was blood. Receptors originate from a woman under 30 with Graves' hyperthyroidism.

In its sample, this clonotype was seen many times. This chain uses TRBV27 with TRBJ2-3; D might be TRBD2 (6 bases). Trimming pared 5 bases from V and 6 bases from J, leaving 18 bases between. This CDR3 region has 15 residues. Germline V gives CDR1 MNHEY, CDR2 SMNVEV (reference sequence). The CDR3 sequence: CASSPSAGSSDTQYF. The CDR3 nucleotides read TGTGCCAGCAGTCCGTCTGCGGGGTCCTCGGATACGCAGTATTTT.

This clonotype was detected many times. V usage is TRBV27 and J usage is TRBJ1-1; 8 bases are shared with TRBD1. Germline V gives CDR1 MNHEY, CDR2 SMNVEV (reference sequence). The CDR3 is made up of 16 amino acids. With 1 base clipped from V and 3 bases from J, the junction kept 7 bases outside the gene matches. The CDR3 reads CASSLWQGAQDTEAFF. The DNA of the CDR3 is TGTGCCAGCAGTTTATGGCAGGGGGCGCAGGACACTGAAGCTTTCTTT.

This clonotype appeared many times. This chain uses TRBV12-3 or TRBV12-4 with TRBJ1-5, with 11 bases lining up with TRBD1. This CDR3 is built from 17 residues. J gave up 1 base and V 6 bases, and 8 bases lay outside the gene matches. The CDR3 reads CASSRDRGSGSNQPQHF. The CDR3 DNA is TGTGCCAGCAGCCGGGACAGGGGGTCGGGGAGCAATCAGCCCCAGCATTTT.

The rearrangement joins TRBV24-1 to TRBJ2-3; no firm D call. Between the trimmed V and J ends, which lost 3 bases and 10 bases, there was a span of 16 bases. Per germline, CDR1 KGHDR and CDR2 SFDVKD. The CDR3 runs 14 residues. The CDR3 protein is CATSDPYDPLPQYF. The CDR3 bases are TGTGCCACCAGTGATCCATATGACCCGCTCCCGCAGTATTTT.

This clonotype was picked up many times. The chain links TRBV7-2 to TRBJ2-3; TRBD2 might be the D (5 bases). CDR1 and CDR2 (germline): SGHTA, FQGNSA. The CDR3 is 13 amino acids. Between the trimmed V and J ends, which lost 1 base and 10 bases, there was a span of 12 bases. The CDR3 region is CASSLEGHGAQYF. CDR3 DNA: TGTGCCAGCAGCTTAGAAGGCCACGGGGCGCAGTATTTT.

This chain joins TRBV10-2 and TRBJ1-5; 9 nucleotides agree with TRBD1. Germline V lookup: CDR1 WSHSY, CDR2 SAAADI. V shed 6 bases, J shed 6 bases, and the junction held 12 bases outside the gene matches. The CDR3 has 16 amino acids. The CDR3 is CASSQIGQGYSQPQHF. Here the CDR3 DNA reads TGCGCCAGCAGCCAGATAGGACAGGGGTATAGTCAGCCCCAGCATTTT.

The table lists this clonotype with many counts. The chain uses TRBV6-1 and TRBJ2-6; either TRBD1 or TRBD2 may supply D (6 bases each). The V and J ends lost 0 bases and 1 base respectively, with 16 bases between them. CDR1 and CDR2 (germline): MNHNS, SASEGT. The CDR3 loop spans 19 amino acids. CDR3 nucleotides: TGTGCCAGCAGTGAAGCCGGAGGGCCAAGGGGGTCTGGGGCCAACGTCCTGACTTTC. It codes for CASSEAGGPRGSGANVLTF.